A single sample gave rise to the 4 T cell receptor beta chains below, sequenced in a study of CD8 T cells in ankylosing spondylitis. One entry per CDR3 protein, called by TCRdb with MiXCR from the 5' RACE reads. The data contain approximately 60,000 distinct CDR3 sequences, about 6% of them singletons. Sequencing was carried out using synovial fluid, either unsorted or a sorted T cell fraction (not recorded which). The receptors originated from a male donor with ankylosing spondylitis.

This clonotype occurred many times. The chain links TRBV6-2 or TRBV6-3 to TRBJ2-7; D unresolved. The CDR3 length is 13 residues. V was pared by 7 bases and J by 8 bases, with 18 bases between. Germline CDR1 reads MNHEY; CDR2 reads SVGEGT. CDR3 coding DNA: TGTGCCAGCAACCTGGAGTTAGCAACTCAGCAGTACTTC. Amino acid sequence: CASNLELATQQYF.

This clonotype was picked up many times. The chain combines TRBV9 with TRBJ1-6, with D possibly TRBD1 on 6 matching bases. The CDR3 sequence is 14 residues long. V was pared by 5 bases and J by 9 bases, with 15 bases between. Germline V gene sequence: CDR1 SGDLS, CDR2 YYNGEE. CDR3 DNA: TGTGCCAGCAGACAAGCTGGACAGTCTTCACCCCTCCACTTT. It yields the protein CASRQAGQSSPLHF.

This clonotype appeared a few times. This sequence joins TRBV7-8 and TRBJ2-7; D is unclear. Germline V lookup: CDR1 SGHVS, CDR2 FQNEAQ. The germline V and J ends were trimmed by 1 base and 0 bases, with 7 bases remaining between them. This CDR3 has 14 residues. CDR3 nucleotide sequence: TGTGCCAGCAGCTTAGTGGCCTTCTCCTACGAGCAGTACTTC. Amino acids: CASSLVAFSYEQYF.

This clonotype was observed a few times. The chain is built from TRBV2 and TRBJ1-5; tentative D call: TRBD1 (6 bases). V was clipped by 6 bases and J by 2 bases, with 14 bases between them. The CDR3 length is 15 residues. Per the germline V gene, CDR1 is SNHLY and CDR2 is FYNNEI. CDR3 in amino acids: CASRLMAGGNQPQHF. In nucleotides, the CDR3 is TGTGCCAGCAGGCTAATGGCAGGGGGCAATCAGCCCCAGCATTTT.